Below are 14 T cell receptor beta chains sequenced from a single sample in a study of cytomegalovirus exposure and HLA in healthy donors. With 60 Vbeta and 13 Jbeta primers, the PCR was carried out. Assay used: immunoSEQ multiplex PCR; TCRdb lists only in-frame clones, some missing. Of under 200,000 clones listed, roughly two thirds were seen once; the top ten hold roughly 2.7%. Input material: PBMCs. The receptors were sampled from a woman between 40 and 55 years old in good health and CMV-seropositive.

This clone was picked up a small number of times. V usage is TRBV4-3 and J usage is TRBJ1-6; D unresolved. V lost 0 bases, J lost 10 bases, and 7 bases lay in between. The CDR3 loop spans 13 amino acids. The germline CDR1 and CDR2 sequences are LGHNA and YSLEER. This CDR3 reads CASSQDIGSPLHF. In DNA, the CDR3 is TGCGCCAGCAGCCAAGATATCGGGTCACCCCTCCACTTT.

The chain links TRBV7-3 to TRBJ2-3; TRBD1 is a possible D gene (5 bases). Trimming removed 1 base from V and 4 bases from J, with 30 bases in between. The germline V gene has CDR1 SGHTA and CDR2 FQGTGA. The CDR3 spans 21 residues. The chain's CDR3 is CASSLRQGKGLHMESPDTQYF. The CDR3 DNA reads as TGTGCCAGCAGCTTAAGGCAGGGAAAGGGGCTGCACATGGAAAGCCCAGATACGCAGTATTTT.

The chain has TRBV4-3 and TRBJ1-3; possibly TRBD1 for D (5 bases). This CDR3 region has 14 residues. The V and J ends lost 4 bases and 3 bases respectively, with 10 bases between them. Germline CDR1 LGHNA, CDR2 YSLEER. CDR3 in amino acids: CASSLGGLGNTIYF. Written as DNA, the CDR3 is TGCGCCAGCAGCCTGGGGGGACTTGGAAACACCATATATTTT.

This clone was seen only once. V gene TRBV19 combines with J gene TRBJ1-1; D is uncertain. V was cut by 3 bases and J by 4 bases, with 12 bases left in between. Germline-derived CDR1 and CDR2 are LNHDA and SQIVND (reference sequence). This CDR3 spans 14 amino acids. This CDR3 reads CASSIYYGGTEAFF. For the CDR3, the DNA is TGTGCCAGTAGTATTTATTACGGAGGCACTGAAGCTTTCTTT.

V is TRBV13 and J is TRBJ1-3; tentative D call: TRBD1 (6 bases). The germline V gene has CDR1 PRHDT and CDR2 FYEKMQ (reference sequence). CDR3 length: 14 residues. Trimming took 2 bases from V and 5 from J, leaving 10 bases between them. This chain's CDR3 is CASSLKQGRNTIYF. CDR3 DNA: TGTGCCAGCAGCTTAAAACAGGGTCGAAACACCATATATTTT.

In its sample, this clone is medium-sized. CDR3 coding DNA: TGTGCCAGCAGGAGCCAGGGGAACGCAGATACGCAGTATTTT. Translation gives CASRSQGNADTQYF. The gene calls are TRBV6-6 and TRBJ2-3; weak D call: TRBD1 (6 bases). V was pared by 6 bases and J by 4 bases, with 14 bases between. The CDR3 contains 14 residues. CDR1 is MNHNY, CDR2 SVGAGI, per germline (reference sequence).

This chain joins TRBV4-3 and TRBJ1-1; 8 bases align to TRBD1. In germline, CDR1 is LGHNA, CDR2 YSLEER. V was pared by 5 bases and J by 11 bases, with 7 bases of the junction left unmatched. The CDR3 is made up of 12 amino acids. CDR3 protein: CASSSRTGRAFF. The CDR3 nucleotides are TGCGCCAGCAGCTCCCGGACAGGGAGGGCTTTCTTT.

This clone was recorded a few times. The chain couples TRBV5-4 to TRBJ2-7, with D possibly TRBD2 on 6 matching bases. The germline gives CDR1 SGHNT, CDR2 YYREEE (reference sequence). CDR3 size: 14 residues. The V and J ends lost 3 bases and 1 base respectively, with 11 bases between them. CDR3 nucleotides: TGTGCCAGCAGCTCGGGGGACCTATCCTACGAGCAGTACTTC. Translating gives CASSSGDLSYEQYF.

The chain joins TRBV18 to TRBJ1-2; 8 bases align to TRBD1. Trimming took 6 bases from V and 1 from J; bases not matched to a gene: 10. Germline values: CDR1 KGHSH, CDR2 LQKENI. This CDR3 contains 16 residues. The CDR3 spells CASSQDRGLVNYGYTF. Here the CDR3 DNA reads TGTGCCAGCTCTCAAGACAGGGGCCTAGTTAACTATGGCTACACCTTC.

The chain's CDR3 is CASSLRVEVGLESNQPQHF. The CDR3, as DNA: TGTGCCAGCAGTTTAAGGGTAGAAGTGGGGCTCGAGAGCAATCAGCCCCAGCATTTT. The rearrangement joins TRBV27 to TRBJ1-5; tentatively, D is TRBD1 (5 bases). Germline V gene sequence: CDR1 MNHEY, CDR2 SMNVEV (reference sequence). The CDR3 contains 19 residues. V gave up 2 bases and J gave up 1 base, with 21 bases separating them.

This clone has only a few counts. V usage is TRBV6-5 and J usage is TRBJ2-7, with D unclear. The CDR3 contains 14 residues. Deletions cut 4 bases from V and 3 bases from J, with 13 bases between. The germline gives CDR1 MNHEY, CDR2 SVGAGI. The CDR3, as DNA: TGTGCCAGCAGTTCGAATTCGAACTTCTACGAGCAGTACTTC. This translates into CASSSNSNFYEQYF.

CDR3 coding DNA: TGTGCCAGCAGCGGGGGACTTAGCCTGGATGAGCAGTTCTTC. Its translation is CASSGGLSLDEQFF. The chain has TRBV28 and TRBJ2-1; maybe TRBD2 (6 bases). Germline V gives CDR1 MDHEN, CDR2 SYDVKM. The V and J ends lost 6 bases and 8 bases respectively, with 17 bases between them. The CDR3 is made up of 14 amino acids.

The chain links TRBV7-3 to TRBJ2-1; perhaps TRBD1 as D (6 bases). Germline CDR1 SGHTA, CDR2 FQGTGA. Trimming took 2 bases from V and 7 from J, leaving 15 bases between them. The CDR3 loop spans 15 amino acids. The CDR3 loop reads CASSLPQGPANEQFF. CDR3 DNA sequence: TGTGCCAGCAGCTTACCGCAGGGGCCGGCAAATGAGCAGTTCTTC.

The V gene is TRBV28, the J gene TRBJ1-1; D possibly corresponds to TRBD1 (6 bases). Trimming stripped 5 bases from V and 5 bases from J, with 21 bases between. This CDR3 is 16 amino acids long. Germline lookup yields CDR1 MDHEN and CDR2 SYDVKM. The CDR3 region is CASSPLGGAVWTEAFF. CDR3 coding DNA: TGTGCCAGCAGTCCCCTGGGGGGGGCCGTTTGGACTGAAGCTTTCTTT.